These 29 T cell receptor beta chains came from one sample sequenced in a study of T cell responses to AZD1222 COVID-19 vaccine. Some clones are missing from TCRdb's copy, which holds only in-frame ones; the method was immunoSEQ multiplex PCR. The sample lists 150,000 to 200,000 clones; 70% to 90% were seen once. The sample here was peripheral blood, taken on day 0 of AZD1222 vaccination. The origin of the receptors is an adult in good health.

V gene TRBV13 combines with J gene TRBJ2-1, with TRBD2 matching 12 bases. V gave up 5 bases and J gave up 7 bases; unmatched junction bases: 15. There are 18 residues in the CDR3. In germline, CDR1 is PRHDT, CDR2 FYEKMQ (reference sequence). CDR3 DNA sequence: TGTGCCAGCAGCGGACAGGGCAGTCGGCTAGCGGGGGGGAATGAGCAGTTCTTC. Encoded protein: CASSGQGSRLAGGNEQFF.

The chain couples TRBV5-1 to TRBJ2-5, with D hard to call. The CDR3 consists of 12 residues. Trimming took 2 bases from V and 4 from J, leaving 6 bases between them. Germline CDR1 SGHRS, CDR2 YFSETQ. The DNA for the CDR3 is TGCGCCAGCAGCTTTGACCGAGAGACCCAGTACTTC. Protein product: CASSFDRETQYF.

CDR3 amino acids: CAWSVRTDQPQHF. The CDR3 DNA reads as TGTGCCTGGAGTGTACGGACGGATCAGCCCCAGCATTTT. This chain links TRBV30 with TRBJ1-5, with D uncertain. Trimming cost V 0 bases and J 5 bases, with 8 bases left between them. CDR1 and CDR2 (germline): GTSNPN, SVGIG (reference sequence). The CDR3 is made up of 13 amino acids.

V is TRBV2 and J is TRBJ2-1; TRBD1 is a possible D gene (7 bases). CDR3 size: 14 residues. CDR1 SNHLY and CDR2 FYNNEI come from the germline V gene. V was clipped by 8 bases and J by 6 bases, with 17 bases between them. CDR3 amino acids: CASQGGTRFNEQFF. The CDR3 DNA follows: TGTGCCAGCCAGGGGGGTACGCGATTCAATGAGCAGTTCTTC.

The chain employs TRBV20-1 and TRBJ1-5, with a weak D call TRBD1 (5 bases). Germline-derived CDR1 and CDR2 are DFQATT and SNEGSKA (reference sequence). This CDR3 spans 14 amino acids. V was shortened by 3 bases and J by 7 bases, with 16 bases between the two germline ends. The CDR3 sequence is CSASGRALKQPQHF. The DNA of the CDR3 is TGCAGTGCTAGTGGCAGGGCTCTGAAACAGCCCCAGCATTTT.

The rearrangement uses TRBV27 and TRBJ2-1; 8 nucleotides match TRBD1. Germline V gene data show CDR1 as MNHEY and CDR2 as SMNVEV (reference sequence). The V segment lost 3 bases and the J segment 9 bases; nucleotides outside the gene matches: 4. This CDR3 region has 13 residues. CDR3 region: CASSLWGQAEQFF. DNA for the CDR3: TGTGCCAGCAGTTTGTGGGGACAGGCTGAGCAGTTCTTC.

This chain joins TRBV4-1 and TRBJ1-2; the D gene is possibly TRBD1 (6 bases). Germline loops: CDR1 MGHRA, CDR2 YSYEKL. V was shortened by 0 bases and J by 6 bases, with 17 bases between the two germline ends. This CDR3 region has 16 residues. Here the CDR3 reads CASSQEYREAGHGYTF. The CDR3 DNA sequence: TGCGCCAGCAGCCAAGAATACAGGGAAGCGGGTCATGGCTACACCTTC.

CDR3 sequence reads: CASSLVTGGTDTQYF. CDR3 nucleotides: TGTGCCAGCAGCTTAGTAACAGGAGGGACAGATACGCAGTATTTT. The chain joins TRBV11-2 to TRBJ2-3; weak D call: TRBD2 (6 bases). The germline gives CDR1 SGHAT, CDR2 FQNNGV. This CDR3 spans 15 amino acids. V dropped 1 base and J dropped 3 bases, with 11 bases sitting between them.

The chain carries TRBV7-2 and TRBJ1-6; D not resolved. The CDR3 length is 13 residues. Looked up from germline, CDR1 is SGHTA and CDR2 is FQGNSA. V gave up 8 bases and J gave up 9 bases, with 14 bases separating them. CDR3 residues: CASQQTASSPLHF. CDR3 DNA: TGTGCCAGCCAGCAGACGGCGAGTTCACCCCTCCACTTT.

The chain combines TRBV5-1 with TRBJ2-3, with 10 bases aligning to TRBD2. This CDR3 has 19 residues. Trimming at V came to 4 bases and at J to 4 bases, leaving 18 bases not matched to a gene. In germline, CDR1 is SGHRS, CDR2 YFSETQ. CDR3 region: CASSLDGPSGRIGADTQYF. CDR3 bases: TGCGCCAGCAGCCTGGATGGTCCTAGCGGGAGAATCGGGGCAGATACGCAGTATTTT.

V and J are TRBV10-3 and TRBJ2-7; 10 nucleotides line up with TRBD2. Germline V gives CDR1 ENHRY, CDR2 SYGVKD. This CDR3 is built from 15 residues. Trimming removed 3 bases from V and 3 bases from J; junction bases left unmatched: 5. DNA for the CDR3: TGTGCCATCAGTGAAACTAGCGGGATAGTCTACGAGCAGTACTTC. Protein product: CAISETSGIVYEQYF.

The chain combines TRBV16 with TRBJ2-1, with D perhaps TRBD1 or TRBD2 (5 bases each). V shed 0 bases and J shed 8 bases, with 8 bases lying between them. The CDR3 has 13 amino acids. Germline loops: CDR1 KGHSY, CDR2 FQNENV. In nucleotides, the CDR3 is TGTGCCAGCAGCCAATCTCGGGGCTATGAGCAGTTCTTC. Translation gives CASSQSRGYEQFF. The full variable domain, with the rest looked up from reference TRBV16 and TRBJ2-1, is GEEVAQTPKHLVRGEGQKAKLYCAPIKGHSYVFWYQQVLKNEFKFLISFQNENVFDETGMPKERFSAKCLPNSPCSLEIQATKLEDSAVYFCASSQSRGYEQFFGPGTRLTVL.

The chain has TRBV4-3 and TRBJ1-5; D remains unclear. CDR3 length: 13 residues. Germline V gene data show CDR1 as LGHNA and CDR2 as YSLEER. Trimming removed 1 base from V and 7 bases from J, with 8 bases in between. The CDR3 sequence is CASSQGIGQPQHF. DNA for the CDR3: TGCGCCAGCAGCCAAGGAATAGGCCAGCCCCAGCATTTT.

V usage is TRBV6-5 and J usage is TRBJ2-7; possible D gene TRBD1, 6 bases. The length of the CDR3 is 15 residues. Germline CDR1 and CDR2: MNHEY and SVGAGI. Trimming pared 2 bases from V and 0 bases from J, leaving 11 bases between. The CDR3 DNA is TGTGCCAGCAGTTACGGTTGGGACACCTCCTACGAGCAGTACTTC. This codes for CASSYGWDTSYEQYF.

Only a few counts were recorded for this clone. The chain couples TRBV30 to TRBJ1-2; a weak D match, TRBD1 (6 bases). Deletions cut 1 base from V and 8 bases from J, with 8 bases between. Germline V gene lookup returns CDR1 GTSNPN and CDR2 SVGIG (reference sequence). The CDR3 sequence is 11 residues long. DNA of the CDR3: TGTGCCTGGAGTGCCAGGGGCGGCTACACCTTC. Protein: CAWSARGGYTF. Full variable domain (remainder filled in from reference TRBV30 and TRBJ1-2): SQTIHQWPATLVQPVGSPLSLECTVEGTSNPNLYWYRQAAGRGLQLLFYSVGIGQISSEVPQNLSASRPQDRQFILSSKKLLLSDSGFYLCAWSARGGYTFGSGTRLTVV.

The chain links TRBV15 to TRBJ2-1, with unresolved D. This CDR3 has 13 amino acids. The germline CDR1 and CDR2 sequences are LNHNV and YYDKDF (reference sequence). V lost 3 bases and J lost 7, with 10 bases in between. CDR3 in amino acids: CATSSAFGNEQFF. The CDR3 nucleotides are TGTGCCACCAGCAGCGCCTTTGGGAATGAGCAGTTCTTC.

The CDR3 region is CASSLEAGSNQPQHF. DNA for the CDR3: TGTGCCAGCAGCTTGGAAGCAGGCAGCAATCAGCCCCAGCATTTT. V and J are TRBV5-5 and TRBJ1-5; D is ambiguous. V was pared by 0 bases and J by 1 base, with 8 bases between. The CDR3 has 15 residues. Germline CDR1 reads SGHKS; CDR2 reads YYEKEE (reference sequence).

The chain uses TRBV9 and TRBJ2-7; D not resolved. CDR1 is SGDLS and CDR2 is YYNGEE in the germline V gene. V lost 4 bases and J lost 3, with 11 bases in between. CDR3 length: 13 amino acids. This CDR3 is CASSPRIDYEQYF. DNA for the CDR3: TGTGCCAGCAGCCCTCGGATCGACTACGAGCAGTACTTC.

The chain recombines TRBV7-2 with TRBJ1-4; D is perhaps TRBD1 (5 bases). CDR1 is SGHTA, CDR2 FQGNSA, per germline. V lost 2 bases and J lost 5, with 15 bases in between. The CDR3 is made up of 16 amino acids. CDR3 DNA sequence: TGTGCCAGCAGCTTAAATTCGGGGGGTTTAAATGAAAAACTGTTTTTT. Residues: CASSLNSGGLNEKLFF.

V and J are TRBV10-3 and TRBJ1-3; D call uncertain. The CDR3 is 16 residues long. The V and J ends lost 4 bases and 1 base respectively, with 14 bases between them. CDR1 is ENHRY and CDR2 is SYGVKD in the germline V gene. The CDR3 protein is CAISGWSPESGNTIYF. The CDR3 nucleotides are TGTGCCATCAGTGGATGGTCCCCAGAGTCTGGAAACACCATATATTTT.

V gene TRBV6-5 combines with J gene TRBJ1-6, with D perhaps TRBD1 (5 bases). The length of the CDR3 is 15 residues. Germline V gene sequence: CDR1 MNHEY, CDR2 SVGAGI. The V gene lost 6 bases and the J gene lost 7 bases, with 16 bases spanning the gap. The CDR3: CASSTTGVLNSPLHF. The CDR3 coding sequence is TGTGCCAGCAGCACCACAGGAGTACTAAATTCACCCCTCCACTTT.

The chain carries TRBV5-6 and TRBJ1-2; maybe TRBD1 (5 bases). The CDR3 extends over 13 amino acids. Germline values: CDR1 SGHDT, CDR2 YYEEEE. The ends were cut back, 6 bases at V and 4 bases at J, with 13 bases in the middle. CDR3 in DNA: TGTGCCAGCAATGGGGGGTACAGCTATGGCTACACCTTC. Its translation: CASNGGYSYGYTF. Using reference TRBV5-6 and TRBJ1-2 for the parts outside the CDR3, the full variable domain is DAGVTQSPTHLIKTRGQQVTLRCSPKSGHDTVSWYQQALGQGPQFIFQYYEEEERQRGNFPDRFSGHQFPNYSSELNVNALLLGDSALYLCASNGGYSYGYTFGSGTRLTVV.

This chain connects TRBV2 to TRBJ2-1, with TRBD2 matching 12 bases. The V gene end was trimmed by 4 bases and the J gene end by 9 bases; junction bases not matched to a gene: 7. The CDR3 spans 15 residues. Germline CDR1 and CDR2: SNHLY and FYNNEI. The CDR3 loop is CASSVTSGGSGEQFF. CDR3 in DNA: TGTGCCAGCAGTGTGACTAGCGGGGGCTCCGGTGAGCAGTTCTTC.

The chain has TRBV24-1 and TRBJ2-5; D is undetermined. The germline V gene encodes CDR1 KGHDR and CDR2 SFDVKD. The germline V and J ends were trimmed by 3 bases and 5 bases, with 15 bases remaining between them. The CDR3 runs 15 residues. The CDR3 reads CATSDPAPARETQYF. CDR3 in DNA: TGTGCCACCAGTGATCCGGCCCCTGCGAGGGAGACCCAGTACTTC.

The V and J genes are TRBV7-3 and TRBJ1-2; tentatively, D is TRBD1 (6 bases). CDR1 is SGHTA, CDR2 FQGTGA, per germline. V was trimmed by 5 bases and J by 2 bases, leaving 9 bases between them. There are 13 residues in the CDR3. The CDR3 here is CASSPDRNYGYTF. CDR3 DNA sequence: TGTGCCAGCAGCCCTGACAGGAACTATGGCTACACCTTC.

The rearrangement uses TRBV3-1 (or the pseudogene TRBV3-2) and TRBJ2-4; possibly TRBD1 for D (5 bases). Germline-derived CDR1 and CDR2 are LGHDT and YNNKEL (reference sequence). This CDR3 is 17 amino acids long. V was shortened by 0 bases and J by 1 base, with 13 bases between the two germline ends. Here the CDR3 DNA reads TGTGCCAGCAGCCAAGAGGTAGGGGCGCGTGCCAAAAACATTCAGTACTTC. Its translation is CASSQEVGARAKNIQYF.

V is TRBV27 and J is TRBJ1-5; 7 nucleotides align to TRBD1. Per the germline V gene, CDR1 is MNHEY and CDR2 is SMNVEV (reference sequence). After removal of 4 bases from V and 6 bases from J, the junction contained 12 bases not matched to a gene. The CDR3 runs to 16 residues. The CDR3 DNA follows: TGTGCCAGCAGTTCCGTCCCGACAGGGTTCGGTCAGCCCCAGCATTTT. As protein: CASSSVPTGFGQPQHF.

This clone was picked up one time. The chain is built from TRBV19 and TRBJ1-6; 7 positions match TRBD1. J gave up 7 bases and V 3 bases, and 6 bases lay outside the gene matches. Per germline, CDR1 LNHDA and CDR2 SQIVND (reference sequence). The CDR3 sequence is 15 residues long. The CDR3 region has the DNA TGTGCCAGTAGTATTAACAGGGGCGCGAATTCACCCCTCCACTTT. It codes for CASSINRGANSPLHF.

The J gene is TRBJ2-2, the V gene TRBV18, with a possible D match to TRBD1 (5 bases). This CDR3 contains 15 residues. Trimming cost V 1 base and J 7 bases, with 13 bases left between them. Germline V gene data show CDR1 as KGHSH and CDR2 as LQKENI. CDR3 loop: CASSPQGQTGGELFF. CDR3 nucleotides: TGTGCCAGCTCACCACAAGGACAAACCGGCGGGGAGCTGTTTTTT. The whole variable domain, filled in from reference TRBV18 and TRBJ2-2, reads NAGVMQNPRHLVRRRGQEARLRCSPMKGHSHVYWYRQLPEEGLKFMVYLQKENIIDESGMPKERFSAEFPKEGPSILRIQQVVRGDSAAYFCASSPQGQTGGELFFGEGSRLTVL.